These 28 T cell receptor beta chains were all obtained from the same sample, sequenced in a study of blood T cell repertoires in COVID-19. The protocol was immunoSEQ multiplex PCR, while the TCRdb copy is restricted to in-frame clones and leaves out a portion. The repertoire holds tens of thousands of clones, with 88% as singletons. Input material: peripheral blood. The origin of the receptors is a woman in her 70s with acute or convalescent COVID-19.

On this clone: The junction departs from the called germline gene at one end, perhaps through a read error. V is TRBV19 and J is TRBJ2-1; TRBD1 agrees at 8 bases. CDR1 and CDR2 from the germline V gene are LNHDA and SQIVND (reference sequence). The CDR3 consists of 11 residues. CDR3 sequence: CASSGQGIRIF. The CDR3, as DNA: TGTGCCAGTAGTGGACAGGGTATAAGGATCTTC.

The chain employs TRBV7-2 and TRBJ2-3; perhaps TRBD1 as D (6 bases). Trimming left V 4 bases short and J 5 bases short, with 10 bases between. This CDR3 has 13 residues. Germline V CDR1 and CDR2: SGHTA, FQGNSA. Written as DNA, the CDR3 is TGTGCCAGCAGCTCCCAGGGGCGAGATACGCAGTATTTT. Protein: CASSSQGRDTQYF.

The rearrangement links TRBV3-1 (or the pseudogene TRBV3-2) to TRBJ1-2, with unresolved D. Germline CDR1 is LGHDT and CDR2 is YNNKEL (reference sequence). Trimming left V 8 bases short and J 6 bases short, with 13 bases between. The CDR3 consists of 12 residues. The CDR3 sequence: CASGPFKDGYTF. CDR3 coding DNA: TGTGCCAGCGGGCCTTTTAAAGATGGCTACACCTTC.

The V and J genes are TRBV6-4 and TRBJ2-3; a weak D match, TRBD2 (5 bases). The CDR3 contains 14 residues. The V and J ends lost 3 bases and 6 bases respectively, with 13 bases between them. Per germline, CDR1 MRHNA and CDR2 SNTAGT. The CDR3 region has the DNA TGTGCCAGCAGTGAACCAGGACTGACGGATACGCAGTATTTT. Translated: CASSEPGLTDTQYF.

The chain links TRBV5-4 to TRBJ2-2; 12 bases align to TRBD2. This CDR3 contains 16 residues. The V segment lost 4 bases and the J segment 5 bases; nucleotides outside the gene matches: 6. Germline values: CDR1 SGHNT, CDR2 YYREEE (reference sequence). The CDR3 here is CASSASGGAGTGELFF. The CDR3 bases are TGTGCCAGCAGCGCTAGCGGGGGGGCAGGTACCGGGGAGCTGTTTTTT.

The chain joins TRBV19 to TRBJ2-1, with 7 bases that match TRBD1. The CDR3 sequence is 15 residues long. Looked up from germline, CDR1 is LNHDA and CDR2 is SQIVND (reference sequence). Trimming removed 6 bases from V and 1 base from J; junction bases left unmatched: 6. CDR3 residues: CASRRQGSSYNEQFF. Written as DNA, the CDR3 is TGTGCCAGTAGACGACAGGGTTCGTCCTACAATGAGCAGTTCTTC.

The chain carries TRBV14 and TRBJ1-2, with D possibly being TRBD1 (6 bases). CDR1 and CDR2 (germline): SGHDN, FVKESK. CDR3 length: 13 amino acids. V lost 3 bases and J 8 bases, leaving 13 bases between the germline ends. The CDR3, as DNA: TGTGCCAGCAGCCAGCTGGGGGCTGGCGGCTACACCTTC. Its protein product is CASSQLGAGGYTF.

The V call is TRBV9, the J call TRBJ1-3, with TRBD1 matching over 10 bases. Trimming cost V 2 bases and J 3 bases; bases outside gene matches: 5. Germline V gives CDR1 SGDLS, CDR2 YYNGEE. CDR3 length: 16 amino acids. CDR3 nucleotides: TGTGCCAGCAGCGTGCGAGGGGACAGGGGTGGAAACACCATATATTTT. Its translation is CASSVRGDRGGNTIYF.

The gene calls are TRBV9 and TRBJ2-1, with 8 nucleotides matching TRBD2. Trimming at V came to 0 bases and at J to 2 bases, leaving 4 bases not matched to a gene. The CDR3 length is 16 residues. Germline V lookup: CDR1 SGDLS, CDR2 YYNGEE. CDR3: CASSVGSGRTYNEQFF. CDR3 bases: TGTGCCAGCAGCGTAGGCAGCGGGAGAACCTACAATGAGCAGTTCTTC.

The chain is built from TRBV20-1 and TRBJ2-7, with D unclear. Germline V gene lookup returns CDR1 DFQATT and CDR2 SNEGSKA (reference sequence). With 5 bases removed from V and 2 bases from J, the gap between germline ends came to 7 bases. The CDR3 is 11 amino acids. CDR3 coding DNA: TGCAGTGCTCCACTTGCCTACGAGCAGTACTTC. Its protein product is CSAPLAYEQYF.

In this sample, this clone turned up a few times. CDR3 in DNA: TGTGCCAGCAGTGAACAGGGAACTAATGAAAAACTGTTTTTT. It encodes CASSEQGTNEKLFF. J is TRBJ1-4 and V is TRBV6-1; the D gene is possibly TRBD1 (5 bases). CDR1 and CDR2 from the germline V gene are MNHNS and SASEGT. The length of the CDR3 is 14 residues. V lost 2 bases to trimming and J lost 1 base, with 5 bases between them.

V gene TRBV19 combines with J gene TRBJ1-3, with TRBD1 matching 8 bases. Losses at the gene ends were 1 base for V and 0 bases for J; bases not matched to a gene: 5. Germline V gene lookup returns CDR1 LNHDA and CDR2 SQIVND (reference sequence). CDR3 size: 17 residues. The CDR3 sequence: CASSIVDRGSSGNTIYF. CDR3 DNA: TGTGCCAGTAGTATAGTAGACAGGGGATCCTCTGGAAACACCATATATTTT.

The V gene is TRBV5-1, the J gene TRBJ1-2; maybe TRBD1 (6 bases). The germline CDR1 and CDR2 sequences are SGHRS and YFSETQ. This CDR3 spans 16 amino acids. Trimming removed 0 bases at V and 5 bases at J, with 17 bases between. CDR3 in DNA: TGCGCCAGCAGCTTGGTCCCGACGGACAGTTTGTATGGCTACACCTTC. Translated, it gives CASSLVPTDSLYGYTF.

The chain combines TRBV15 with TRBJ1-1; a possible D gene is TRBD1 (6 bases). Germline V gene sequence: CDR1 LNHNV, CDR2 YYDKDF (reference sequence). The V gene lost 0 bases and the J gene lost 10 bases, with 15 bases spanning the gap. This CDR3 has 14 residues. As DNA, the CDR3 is TGTGCCACCAGCAGAGAGGGTACTCGAGGGGGAGCTTTCTTT. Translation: CATSREGTRGGAFF.

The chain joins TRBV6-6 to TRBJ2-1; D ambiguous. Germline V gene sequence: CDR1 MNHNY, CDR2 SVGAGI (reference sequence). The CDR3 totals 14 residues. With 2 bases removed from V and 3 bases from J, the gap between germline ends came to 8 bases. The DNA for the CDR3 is TGTGCCAGCAGTTACGGTGGCAACTACAATGAGCAGTTCTTC. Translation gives CASSYGGNYNEQFF.

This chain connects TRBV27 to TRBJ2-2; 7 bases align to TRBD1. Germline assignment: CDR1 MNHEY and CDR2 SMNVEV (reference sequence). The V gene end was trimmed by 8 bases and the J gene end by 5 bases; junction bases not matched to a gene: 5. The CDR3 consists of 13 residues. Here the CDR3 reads CASHNRGTGELFF. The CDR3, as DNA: TGTGCCAGCCATAACAGGGGAACCGGGGAGCTGTTTTTT.

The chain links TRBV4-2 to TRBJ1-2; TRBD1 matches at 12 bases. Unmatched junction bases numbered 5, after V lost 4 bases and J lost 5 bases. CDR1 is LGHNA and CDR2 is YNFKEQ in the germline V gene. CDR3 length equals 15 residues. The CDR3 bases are TGTGCCAGCAGCCCCGGGACAGGGGGCGGGTATGGCTACACCTTC. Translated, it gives CASSPGTGGGYGYTF.

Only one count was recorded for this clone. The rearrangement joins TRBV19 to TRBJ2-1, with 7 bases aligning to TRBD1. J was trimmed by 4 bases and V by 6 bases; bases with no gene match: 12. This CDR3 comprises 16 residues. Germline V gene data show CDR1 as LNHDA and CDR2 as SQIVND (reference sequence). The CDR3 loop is CASSLGTGQPYNEQFF. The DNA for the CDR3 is TGTGCCAGTAGCCTAGGAACGGGACAGCCTTACAATGAGCAGTTCTTC.

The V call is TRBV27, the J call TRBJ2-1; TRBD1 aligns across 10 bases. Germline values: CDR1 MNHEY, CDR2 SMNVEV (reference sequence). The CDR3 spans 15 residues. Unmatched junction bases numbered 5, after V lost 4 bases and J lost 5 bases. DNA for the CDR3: TGTGCCAGCAGTTCCCGGGACAGGGGCAACAATGAGCAGTTCTTC. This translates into CASSSRDRGNNEQFF.

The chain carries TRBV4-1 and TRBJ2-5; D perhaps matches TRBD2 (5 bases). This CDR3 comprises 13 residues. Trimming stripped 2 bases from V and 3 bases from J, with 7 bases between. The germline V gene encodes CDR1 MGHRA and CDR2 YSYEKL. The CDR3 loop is CASSQWREETQYF. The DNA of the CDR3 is TGCGCCAGCAGCCAATGGCGGGAAGAGACCCAGTACTTC.

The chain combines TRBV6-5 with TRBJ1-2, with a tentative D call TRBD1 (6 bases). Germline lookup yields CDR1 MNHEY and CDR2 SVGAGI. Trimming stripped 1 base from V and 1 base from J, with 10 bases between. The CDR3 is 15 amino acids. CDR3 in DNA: TGTGCCAGCAGTTACTTGACAGGAGGTAACTATGGCTACACCTTC. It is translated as CASSYLTGGNYGYTF.

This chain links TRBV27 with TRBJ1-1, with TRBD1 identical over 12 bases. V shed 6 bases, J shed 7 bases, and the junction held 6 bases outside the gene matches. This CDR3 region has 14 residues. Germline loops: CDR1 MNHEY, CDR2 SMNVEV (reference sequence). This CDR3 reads CASSKGQGASEAFF. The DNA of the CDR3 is TGTGCCAGCAGCAAGGGACAGGGGGCCAGTGAAGCTTTCTTT.

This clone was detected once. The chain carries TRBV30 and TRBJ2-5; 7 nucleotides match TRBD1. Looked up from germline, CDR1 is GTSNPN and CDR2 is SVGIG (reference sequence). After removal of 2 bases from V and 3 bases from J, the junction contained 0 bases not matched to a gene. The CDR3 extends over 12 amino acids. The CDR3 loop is CAWSQGEETQYF. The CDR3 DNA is TGTGCCTGGAGTCAGGGGGAAGAGACCCAGTACTTC.

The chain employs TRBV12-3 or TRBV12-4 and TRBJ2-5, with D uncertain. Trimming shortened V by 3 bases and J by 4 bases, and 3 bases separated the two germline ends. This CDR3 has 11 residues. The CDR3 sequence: CASSFRETQYF. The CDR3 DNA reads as TGTGCCAGCAGTTTTAGAGAGACCCAGTACTTC.

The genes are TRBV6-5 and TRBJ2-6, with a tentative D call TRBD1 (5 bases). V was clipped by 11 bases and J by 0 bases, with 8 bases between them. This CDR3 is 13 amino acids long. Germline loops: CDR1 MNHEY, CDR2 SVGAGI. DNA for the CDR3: TGTGCCTGTCAGGGCTCTGGGGCCAACGTCCTGACTTTC. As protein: CACQGSGANVLTF.

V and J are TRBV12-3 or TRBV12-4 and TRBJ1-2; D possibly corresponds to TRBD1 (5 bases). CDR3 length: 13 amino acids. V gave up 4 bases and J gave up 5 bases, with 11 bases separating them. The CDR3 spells CASSSTGTYGYTF. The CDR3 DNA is TGTGCCAGCAGTTCCACAGGAACTTATGGCTACACCTTC.

CDR3 region: CSVEEDRETQYF. CDR3 coding DNA: TGCAGCGTTGAGGAGGATCGGGAGACCCAGTACTTC. This sequence joins TRBV29-1 and TRBJ2-5, with D perhaps matching TRBD2 (5 bases). The ends were cut back, 3 bases at V and 5 bases at J, with 10 bases in the middle. The CDR3 is 12 residues long. CDR1 is SQVTM and CDR2 is ANQGSEA in the germline V gene.

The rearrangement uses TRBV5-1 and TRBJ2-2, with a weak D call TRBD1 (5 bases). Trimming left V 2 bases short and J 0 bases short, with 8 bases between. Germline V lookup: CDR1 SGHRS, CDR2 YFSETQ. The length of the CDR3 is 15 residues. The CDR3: CASSFVQANTGELFF. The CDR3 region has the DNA TGCGCCAGCAGCTTTGTACAGGCGAACACCGGGGAGCTGTTTTTT.